The 25 T cell receptor beta chains presented below share a single source sample, sequenced in a study of blood T cell repertoires in COVID-19. Clones were read by immunoSEQ multiplex PCR, and TCRdb kept only the in-frame ones, dropping some. The sample consists of tens of thousands of clones, approximately 88% of them appearing once. The sequenced material came from peripheral blood. These receptors all stem from a man in his 60s with acute or convalescent COVID-19.

V gene TRBV19 combines with J gene TRBJ1-1; D gene uncertain. Germline V CDR1 and CDR2: LNHDA, SQIVND (reference sequence). CDR3 length equals 12 residues. V lost 10 bases and J lost 1, with 10 bases in between. In nucleotides, the CDR3 is TGTGCCACCACTAGACAGAACACTGAAGCTTTCTTT. It yields the protein CATTRQNTEAFF.

J is TRBJ2-6 and V is TRBV30; no clear D. V lost 0 bases and J 4 bases, leaving 4 bases between the germline ends. CDR3 size: 13 residues. In germline, CDR1 is GTSNPN, CDR2 SVGIG (reference sequence). DNA of the CDR3: TGTGCCTGGAGTGTACAAGGGGCCAACGTCCTGACTTTC. Its translation: CAWSVQGANVLTF.

V usage is TRBV30 and J usage is TRBJ1-4; perhaps TRBD1 as D (5 bases). Germline CDR1 GTSNPN, CDR2 SVGIG (reference sequence). The CDR3 extends over 13 amino acids. The V end lost 3 bases, the J end lost 4 bases, and 9 bases lay between the germline ends. CDR3 in amino acids: CAWSRENNEKLFF. DNA for the CDR3: TGTGCCTGGAGCAGGGAAAATAATGAAAAACTGTTTTTT.

V is TRBV19 and J is TRBJ1-6, with 8 bases aligning to TRBD1. CDR3 length: 15 amino acids. The V gene's germline CDR1 is LNHDA and CDR2 SQIVND (reference sequence). Trimming took 5 bases from V and 5 from J; bases not matched to a gene: 5. DNA for the CDR3: TGTGCCAGTAGTCTCAGACAGGGGAATAATTCACCCCTCCACTTT. As protein: CASSLRQGNNSPLHF.

The V gene is TRBV19, the J gene TRBJ1-6; 9 nucleotides agree with TRBD1. J was trimmed by 7 bases and V by 7 bases; bases with no gene match: 8. The CDR3 runs to 15 residues. Germline V gene lookup returns CDR1 LNHDA and CDR2 SQIVND (reference sequence). The CDR3 nucleotides are TGTGCCAGTACCCCCGGGACAGGGACCAATTCACCCCTCCACTTT. Protein: CASTPGTGTNSPLHF.

CDR3 residues: CASSATRAIYF. CDR3 DNA: TGTGCCAGCTCAGCAACTCGGGCCATATATTTT. The chain links TRBV18 to TRBJ1-3; no reliable D call. This CDR3 region has 11 residues. V lost 5 bases and J lost 11, with 10 bases in between. Looked up from germline, CDR1 is KGHSH and CDR2 is LQKENI.

The genes are TRBV2 and TRBJ1-1; no definite D call. Trimming removed 2 bases from V and 7 bases from J, with 11 bases in between. Germline CDR1 reads SNHLY; CDR2 reads FYNNEI. CDR3 length equals 13 residues. CDR3 in amino acids: CASSESLQFEAFF. The CDR3 nucleotides read TGTGCCAGCAGTGAAAGTCTACAGTTTGAAGCTTTCTTT.

The chain links TRBV19 to TRBJ1-2; 7 positions agree with TRBD1. With 9 bases clipped from V and 8 bases from J, the junction kept 9 bases outside the gene matches. The length of the CDR3 is 12 residues. Germline values: CDR1 LNHDA, CDR2 SQIVND (reference sequence). The CDR3 nucleotides are TGTGCCAGCGCCCGACAGGGTGGCGGCTACACCTTC. Its translation: CASARQGGGYTF.

V is TRBV5-4 and J is TRBJ2-2, with 11 bases identical to TRBD1. V dropped 0 bases and J dropped 3; count of bases not matched to a gene: 1. The CDR3 covers 16 residues. The V gene's germline CDR1 is SGHNT and CDR2 YYREEE (reference sequence). CDR3 in amino acids: CASSLGTGGDTGELFF. In nucleotides, the CDR3 is TGTGCCAGCAGCTTGGGGACAGGGGGCGACACCGGGGAGCTGTTTTTT. Drawing the rest from reference TRBV5-4 and TRBJ2-2, the complete variable domain is ETGVTQSPTHLIKTRGQQVTLRCSSQSGHNTVSWYQQALGQGPQFIFQYYREEENGRGNFPPRFSGLQFPNYSSELNVNALELDDSALYLCASSLGTGGDTGELFFGEGSRLTVL.

This clone occurred once. V is TRBV5-6 and J is TRBJ1-6; 8 bases are a match to TRBD1. Per germline, CDR1 SGHDT and CDR2 YYEEEE. The ends lost 4 bases at V and 7 bases at J; junction bases unmatched: 13. The CDR3 is made up of 17 amino acids. The CDR3 region is CASSTYRGSTRNSPLHF. CDR3 nucleotides: TGTGCCAGCAGCACTTACAGGGGGTCGACTCGGAATTCACCCCTCCACTTT.

The chain combines TRBV5-1 with TRBJ2-3; TRBD2 agrees at 12 bases. The CDR3 extends over 16 amino acids. The junction had 5 bases not matched to a gene; V was cut back by 4 bases and J by 2 bases. Germline CDR1 SGHRS, CDR2 YFSETQ. The CDR3 coding sequence is TGCGCCAGCAGCGGCACTAGCGGGGGGTTCACAGATACGCAGTATTTT. Protein product: CASSGTSGGFTDTQYF. The full variable domain, rest sourced from reference TRBV5-1 and TRBJ2-3, is KAGVTQTPRYLIKTRGQQVTLSCSPISGHRSVSWYQQTPGQGLQFLFEYFSETQRNKGNFPGRFSGRQFSNSRSEMNVSTLELGDSALYLCASSGTSGGFTDTQYFGPGTRLTVL.

The genes are TRBV12-3 or TRBV12-4 and TRBJ1-2; weak D call: TRBD1 (5 bases). The CDR3 has 12 residues. With 6 bases removed from V and 8 bases from J, the gap between germline ends came to 13 bases. CDR3 nucleotide sequence: TGTGCCAGCAGAAGAACAACAGGAGGCTACACCTTC. The encoded protein is CASRRTTGGYTF.

The genes are TRBV7-3 and TRBJ1-1, with a possible D match to TRBD1 (6 bases). Trimming shortened V by 5 bases and J by 1 base, and 8 bases separated the two germline ends. There are 13 residues in the CDR3. Germline CDR1 and CDR2: SGHTA and FQGTGA. Here the CDR3 reads CASSRDTNTEAFF. CDR3 DNA sequence: TGTGCCAGCAGCCGGGACACGAACACTGAAGCTTTCTTT.

This chain joins TRBV10-3 and TRBJ1-5, with D unclear. This CDR3 is built from 13 residues. The V gene's germline CDR1 is ENHRY and CDR2 SYGVKD. Between the trimmed V and J ends, which lost 6 bases and 4 bases, there was a span of 10 bases. The CDR3 is CAIRSSQNQPQHF. The CDR3 nucleotides read TGTGCCATCAGATCCAGTCAAAATCAGCCCCAGCATTTT.

V usage is TRBV30 and J usage is TRBJ1-2; D is undetermined. CDR3 length: 13 residues. Trimming removed 2 bases from V and 4 bases from J, with 11 bases in between. CDR1 is GTSNPN, CDR2 SVGIG, per germline (reference sequence). The CDR3 DNA sequence: TGTGCCTGGAGTACACAGACGATCTATGGCTACACCTTC. It specifies CAWSTQTIYGYTF.

The chain links TRBV23-1 to TRBJ2-7; the match to TRBD2 covers 7 bases. TRBV23-1 is labeled an ORF, and its function is uncertain. CDR3 size: 16 residues. The junction had 7 bases not matched to a gene; V was cut back by 2 bases and J by 0 bases. The DNA of the CDR3 is TGCGCCAGCAGTCAAGGGAGGGGCCAGGTCTCCTACGAGCAGTACTTC. Translating it yields CASSQGRGQVSYEQYF.

This clone was seen a few times. J is TRBJ1-1 and V is TRBV9; the match to TRBD1 covers 7 bases. This CDR3 is 15 amino acids long. Germline V gene sequence: CDR1 SGDLS, CDR2 YYNGEE. V lost 4 bases, J lost 4 bases, and 10 bases stayed unmatched. The CDR3 here is CASSPTAGGTTEAFF. Written as DNA, the CDR3 is TGTGCCAGCAGCCCAACCGCAGGGGGGACCACTGAAGCTTTCTTT.

The chain combines TRBV2 with TRBJ1-4; D is possibly TRBD1 (6 bases). Trimming stripped 7 bases from V and 7 bases from J, with 19 bases between. CDR3 length: 15 residues. Germline lookup yields CDR1 SNHLY and CDR2 FYNNEI. CDR3 protein: CASKLGAGVTEKLFF. CDR3 DNA sequence: TGTGCCAGCAAGTTGGGGGCAGGGGTTACTGAAAAACTGTTTTTT.

This clone was counted between two and nine times. The rearrangement links TRBV5-1 to TRBJ2-7, with a possible D match to TRBD2 (5 bases). V was trimmed by 4 bases and J by 3 bases, leaving 14 bases between them. CDR3 size: 14 residues. Per germline, CDR1 SGHRS and CDR2 YFSETQ. Written as DNA, the CDR3 is TGCGCCAGCAGCCTCGGAGGACGGCTCTACGAGCAGTACTTC. This encodes CASSLGGRLYEQYF.

V and J are TRBV6-5 and TRBJ1-1, with D possibly matching TRBD1 (5 bases). The V and J ends lost 5 bases and 8 bases respectively, with 15 bases between them. Germline V gene sequence: CDR1 MNHEY, CDR2 SVGAGI. There are 13 residues in the CDR3. Here the CDR3 reads CASSPTTGEEAFF. The CDR3 DNA sequence: TGTGCCAGCAGTCCCACCACAGGCGAAGAAGCTTTCTTT.

Notes on this clone: This sample includes further DNA sequences coding for the same CDR3. This chain connects TRBV18 to TRBJ1-1, with D unresolved. Between the trimmed V and J ends, which lost 3 bases and 1 base, there was a span of 6 bases. The CDR3 runs to 13 residues. CDR1 and CDR2 (germline): KGHSH, LQKENI. The CDR3 loop is CASSPAGNTEAFF. CDR3 bases: TGTGCCAGCTCACCCGCAGGGAACACTGAAGCTTTCTTT.

The genes are TRBV5-1 and TRBJ2-1; D is perhaps TRBD2 (5 bases). The CDR3 has 16 amino acids. In germline, CDR1 is SGHRS, CDR2 YFSETQ. Trimming stripped 3 bases from V and 7 bases from J, with 20 bases between. CDR3 nucleotide sequence: TGCGCCAGCAGCTATTCAGGACTGAGCCCTGGGAATGAGCAGTTCTTC. Translating it yields CASSYSGLSPGNEQFF. Variable domain in full (rest from reference TRBV5-1 and TRBJ2-1): KAGVTQTPRYLIKTRGQQVTLSCSPISGHRSVSWYQQTPGQGLQFLFEYFSETQRNKGNFPGRFSGRQFSNSRSEMNVSTLELGDSALYLCASSYSGLSPGNEQFFGPGTRLTVL.

The V call is TRBV3-1 (or the pseudogene TRBV3-2), the J call TRBJ1-2, with 7 bases aligning to TRBD1. The CDR3 loop spans 15 amino acids. Germline trimming cut 4 bases from V and 4 bases from J; bases unmatched to any gene: 9. Germline values: CDR1 LGHDT, CDR2 YNNKEL (reference sequence). In DNA, the CDR3 is TGTGCCAGCAGCCTAATCGCAAGACAGGGCTATGGCTACACCTTC. Translating it yields CASSLIARQGYGYTF.

The chain combines TRBV4-2 with TRBJ1-2; D ambiguous. The CDR3 contains 13 residues. CDR1 is LGHNA and CDR2 is YNFKEQ in the germline V gene. Trimming cost V 0 bases and J 5 bases, with 7 bases left between them. The CDR3 nucleotides are TGTGCCAGCAGCCAAGATGCGGATTATGGCTACACCTTC. Protein: CASSQDADYGYTF.

This chain connects TRBV5-1 to TRBJ1-1; tentative D call: TRBD1 (6 bases). The CDR3 contains 15 residues. Trimming removed 4 bases at V and 1 base at J, with 14 bases between. CDR1 is SGHRS, CDR2 YFSETQ, per germline. CDR3: CASSAYQGTNTEAFF. CDR3 coding DNA: TGCGCCAGCAGCGCTTACCAGGGGACGAACACTGAAGCTTTCTTT.